This T cell receptor (beta chain) was obtained from a study of cytotoxic CD8 clonotypes in ibrutinib-treated CLL. The study, taken as a whole, reports: Progressing patients had sampling times that differed from those of sustained-remission patients. Public clonotypes showed up rarely, and on treatment they shrank or held steady.

This CDR3 region has 16 residues. Trimming shortened V by 2 bases and J by 1 base, and 14 bases separated the two germline ends. Germline CDR1 and CDR2: MNHNS and SASEGT. Notes on this clone: Its antigen is not known.

Data came from immunoSEQ multiplex PCR; TCRdb stores just in-frame clones and leaves some out. The sample carries 120,000 to 150,000 clones, 77% recorded once. This receptor was obtained from a human donor with chronic lymphocytic leukemia. The sequencing used PBMCs, collected after 12 months of ibrutinib treatment. V and J are TRBV6-1 and TRBJ1-1; D might be TRBD1 (5 bases). The chain's CDR3 is CASSENLGAPNTEAFF. The CDR3 nucleotides are TGTGCCAGCAGTGAAAATCTAGGGGCGCCGAACACTGAAGCTTTCTTT.